This T cell receptor (beta chain) is drawn from a study of T and B cells in COVID-19 patients. Overall study: Peripheral blood came from COVID-19 patients with active infection or after recovery. The recovered patients had mostly mild to moderate COVID-19 with outpatient management.

General study findings and limits: Highly clonal in active COVID-19, TRB repertoires exceeded healthy-donor diversity and richness at recovery.

Germline CDR1 is DFQATT and CDR2 is SNEGSKA (reference sequence). With 5 bases clipped from V and 8 bases from J, the junction kept 8 bases outside the gene matches. The CDR3 spans 13 residues. BIOMED2 TRB-A/B primer pools were used in multiplex TRB PCR. TCRdb passed the multiplex PCR reads through MiXCR, listing each CDR3 protein once. The profile shows approximately 5,800 distinct CDR3 sequences, about 26% of them singletons. Each TRB amplification used roughly 230-550 ng of genomic DNA from blood. As to this clonotype: Its target is unknown.

The chain recombines TRBV20-1 with TRBJ1-3; 8 nucleotides agree with TRBD1. Sequences were obtained from blood. This clonotype originated in a human donor with active COVID-19. The CDR3 here is CSAEDREKDTIYF. CDR3 bases: TGCAGTGCTGAGGACAGGGAAAAGGACACCATATATTTT.